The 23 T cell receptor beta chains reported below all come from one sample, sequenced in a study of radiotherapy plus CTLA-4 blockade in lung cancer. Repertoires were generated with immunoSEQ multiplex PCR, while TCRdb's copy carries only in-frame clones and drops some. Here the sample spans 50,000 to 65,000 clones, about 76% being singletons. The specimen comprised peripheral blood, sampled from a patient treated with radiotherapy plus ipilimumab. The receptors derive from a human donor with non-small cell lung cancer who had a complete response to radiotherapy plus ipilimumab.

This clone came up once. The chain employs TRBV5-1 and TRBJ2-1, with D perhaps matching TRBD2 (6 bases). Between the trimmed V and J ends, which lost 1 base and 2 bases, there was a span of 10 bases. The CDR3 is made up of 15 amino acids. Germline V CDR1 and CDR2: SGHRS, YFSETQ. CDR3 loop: CASSLLGGAYNEQFF. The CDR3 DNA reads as TGCGCCAGCAGCTTGTTGGGGGGTGCCTACAATGAGCAGTTCTTC.

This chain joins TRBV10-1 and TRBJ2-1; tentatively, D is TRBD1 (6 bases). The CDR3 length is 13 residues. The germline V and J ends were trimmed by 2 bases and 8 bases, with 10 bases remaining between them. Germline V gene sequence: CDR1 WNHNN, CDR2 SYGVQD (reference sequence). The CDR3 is CASSEGGGDEQFF. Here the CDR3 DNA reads TGCGCCAGCAGTGAGGGGGGCGGCGATGAGCAGTTCTTC.

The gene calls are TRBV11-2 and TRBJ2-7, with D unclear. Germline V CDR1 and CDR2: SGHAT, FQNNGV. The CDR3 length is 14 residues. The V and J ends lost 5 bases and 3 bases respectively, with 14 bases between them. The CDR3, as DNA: TGTGCCAGCAGCGCCGGCACGATTTACTACGAGCAGTACGTC. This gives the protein CASSAGTIYYEQYV.

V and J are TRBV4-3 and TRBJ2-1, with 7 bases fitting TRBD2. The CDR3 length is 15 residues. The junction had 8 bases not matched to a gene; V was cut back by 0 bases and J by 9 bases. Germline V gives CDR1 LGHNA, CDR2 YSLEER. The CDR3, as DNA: TGCGCCAGCAGCCAAGAGGCTAGCGGAGTTGGTGAGCAGTTCTTC. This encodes CASSQEASGVGEQFF.

The CDR3, as DNA: TGTGCCAGTAGTCAACCCGGGACTAGGGGACGCAATGAGCAGTTCTTC. Translating gives CASSQPGTRGRNEQFF. The chain couples TRBV19 to TRBJ2-1; 8 bases are a match to TRBD2. The J segment lost 6 bases and the V segment lost 5 bases, leaving 12 bases of the junction unmatched. CDR3 length: 16 residues. Germline CDR1 reads LNHDA; CDR2 reads SQIVND (reference sequence).

The CDR3: CASSLGQAQETQYF. CDR3 bases: TGTGCCAGCAGCTTGGGACAGGCTCAAGAGACCCAGTACTTC. The chain combines TRBV7-2 with TRBJ2-5; 8 bases match TRBD1. Trimming removed 3 bases from V and 2 bases from J; junction bases left unmatched: 2. This CDR3 has 14 amino acids. CDR1 and CDR2 (germline): SGHTA, FQGNSA.

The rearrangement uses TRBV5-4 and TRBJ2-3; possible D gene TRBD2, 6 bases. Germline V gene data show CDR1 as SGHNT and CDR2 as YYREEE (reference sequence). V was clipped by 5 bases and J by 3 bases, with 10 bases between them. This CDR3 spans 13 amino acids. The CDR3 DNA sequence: TGTGCCAGCAGGGGACTGCTTACAGATACGCAGTATTTT. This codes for CASRGLLTDTQYF.

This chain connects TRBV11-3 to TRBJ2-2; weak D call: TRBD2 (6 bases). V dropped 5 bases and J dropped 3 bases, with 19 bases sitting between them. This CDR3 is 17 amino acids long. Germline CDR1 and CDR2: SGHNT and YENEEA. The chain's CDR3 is CASSTDTGTPYTGELFF. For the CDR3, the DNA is TGTGCCAGCAGCACCGACACGGGGACTCCTTACACCGGGGAGCTGTTTTTT.

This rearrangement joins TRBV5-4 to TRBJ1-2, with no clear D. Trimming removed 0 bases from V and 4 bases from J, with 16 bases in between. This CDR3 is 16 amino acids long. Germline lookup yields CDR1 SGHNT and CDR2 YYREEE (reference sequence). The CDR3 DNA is TGTGCCAGCAGCTTGGCTTCGGGGAGGATGGGCTATGGCTACACCTTC. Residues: CASSLASGRMGYGYTF.

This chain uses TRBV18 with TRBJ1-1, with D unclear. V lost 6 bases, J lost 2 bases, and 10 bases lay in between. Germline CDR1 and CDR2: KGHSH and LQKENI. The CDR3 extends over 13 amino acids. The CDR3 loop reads CASSRDLNTEAFF. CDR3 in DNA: TGTGCCAGCTCGCGGGATCTTAACACTGAAGCTTTCTTT.

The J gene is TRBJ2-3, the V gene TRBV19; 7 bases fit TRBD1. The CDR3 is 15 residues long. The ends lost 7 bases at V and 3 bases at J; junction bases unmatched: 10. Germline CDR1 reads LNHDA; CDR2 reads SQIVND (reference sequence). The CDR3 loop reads CASKSRGPGTDTQYF. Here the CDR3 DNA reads TGTGCCAGTAAATCAAGGGGGCCAGGGACAGATACGCAGTATTTT.

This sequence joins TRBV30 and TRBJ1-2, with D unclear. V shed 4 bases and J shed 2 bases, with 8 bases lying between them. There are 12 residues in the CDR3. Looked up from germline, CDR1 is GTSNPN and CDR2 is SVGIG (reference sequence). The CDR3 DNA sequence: TGTGCCTGGAATTCACGGAACTATGGCTACACCTTC. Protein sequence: CAWNSRNYGYTF.

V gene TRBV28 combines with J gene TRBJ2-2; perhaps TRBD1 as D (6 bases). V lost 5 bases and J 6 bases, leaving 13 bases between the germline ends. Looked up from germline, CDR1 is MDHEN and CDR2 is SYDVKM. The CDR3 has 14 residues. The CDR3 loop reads CASSPDRFPGELFF. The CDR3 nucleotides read TGTGCCAGCAGTCCAGACAGGTTCCCCGGGGAGCTGTTTTTT.

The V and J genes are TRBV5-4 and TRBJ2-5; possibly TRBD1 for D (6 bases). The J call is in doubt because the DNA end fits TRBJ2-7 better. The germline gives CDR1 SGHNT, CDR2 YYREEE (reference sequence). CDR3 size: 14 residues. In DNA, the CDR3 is TGTGCCAGCAGCCCCGTACAGGGCTCCTACGAGCAGTACTTC. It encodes CASSPVQGSYEQYF.

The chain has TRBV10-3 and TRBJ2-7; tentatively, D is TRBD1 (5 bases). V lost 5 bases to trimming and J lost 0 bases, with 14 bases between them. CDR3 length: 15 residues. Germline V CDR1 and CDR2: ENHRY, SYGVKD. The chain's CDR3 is CAISKTELSSYEQYF. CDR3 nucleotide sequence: TGTGCCATCAGTAAGACAGAATTAAGCTCCTACGAGCAGTACTTC.

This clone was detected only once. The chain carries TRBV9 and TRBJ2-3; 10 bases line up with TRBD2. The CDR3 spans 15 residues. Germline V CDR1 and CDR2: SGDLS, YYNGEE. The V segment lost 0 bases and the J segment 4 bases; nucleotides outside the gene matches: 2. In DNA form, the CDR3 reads TGTGCCAGCAGCGTAGGGACTAGCGGCCCAGATACGCAGTATTTT. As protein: CASSVGTSGPDTQYF.

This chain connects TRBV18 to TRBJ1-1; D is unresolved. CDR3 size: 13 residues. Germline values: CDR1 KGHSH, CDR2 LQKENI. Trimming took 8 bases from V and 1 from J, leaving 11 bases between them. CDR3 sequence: CASLPEGNTEAFF. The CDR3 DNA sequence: TGTGCCAGCCTGCCGGAGGGGAACACTGAAGCTTTCTTT.

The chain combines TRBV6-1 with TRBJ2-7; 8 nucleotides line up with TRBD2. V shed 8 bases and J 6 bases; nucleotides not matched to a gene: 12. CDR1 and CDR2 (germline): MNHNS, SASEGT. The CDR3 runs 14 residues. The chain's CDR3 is CASQARGGRVEQYF. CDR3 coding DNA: TGTGCCAGCCAGGCCCGGGGGGGCCGCGTCGAGCAGTACTTC.

In nucleotides, the CDR3 is TGTGCCAGCAGCTTAGCAGCAACCCTCTATGGCTACACCTTC. It yields the protein CASSLAATLYGYTF. The V gene is TRBV7-8, the J gene TRBJ1-2; D remains unclear. V gave up 0 bases and J gave up 4 bases, with 9 bases separating them. The CDR3 loop spans 14 amino acids. Germline assignment: CDR1 SGHVS and CDR2 FQNEAQ.

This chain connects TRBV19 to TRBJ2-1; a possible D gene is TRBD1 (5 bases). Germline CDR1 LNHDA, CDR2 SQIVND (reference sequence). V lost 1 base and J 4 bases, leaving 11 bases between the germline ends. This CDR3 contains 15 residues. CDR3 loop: CASSIVAGSYNEQFF. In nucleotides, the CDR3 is TGTGCCAGTAGTATAGTGGCAGGGTCATACAATGAGCAGTTCTTC.

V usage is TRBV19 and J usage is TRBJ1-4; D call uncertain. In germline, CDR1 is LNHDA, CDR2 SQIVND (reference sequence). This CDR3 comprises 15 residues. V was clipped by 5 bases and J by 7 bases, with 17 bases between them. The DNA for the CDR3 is TGTGCCAGTAGTCCAGCGGGCCTCGGGAGTGAAAAACTGTTTTTT. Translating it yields CASSPAGLGSEKLFF. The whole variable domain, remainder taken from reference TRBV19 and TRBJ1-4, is DGGITQSPKYLFRKEGQNVTLSCEQNLNHDAMYWYRQDPGQGLRLIYYSQIVNDFQKGDIAEGYSVSREKKESFPLTVTSAQKNPTAFYLCASSPAGLGSEKLFFGSGTQLSVL.

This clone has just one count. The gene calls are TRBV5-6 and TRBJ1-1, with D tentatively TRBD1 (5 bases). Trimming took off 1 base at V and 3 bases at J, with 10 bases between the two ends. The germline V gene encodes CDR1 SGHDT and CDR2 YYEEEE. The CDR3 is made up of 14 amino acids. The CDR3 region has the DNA TGTGCCAGCAGCTTGCTGGGCAGGGACACTGAAGCTTTCTTT. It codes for CASSLLGRDTEAFF. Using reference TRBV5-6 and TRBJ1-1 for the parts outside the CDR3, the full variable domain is DAGVTQSPTHLIKTRGQQVTLRCSPKSGHDTVSWYQQALGQGPQFIFQYYEEEERQRGNFPDRFSGHQFPNYSSELNVNALLLGDSALYLCASSLLGRDTEAFFGQGTRLTVV.

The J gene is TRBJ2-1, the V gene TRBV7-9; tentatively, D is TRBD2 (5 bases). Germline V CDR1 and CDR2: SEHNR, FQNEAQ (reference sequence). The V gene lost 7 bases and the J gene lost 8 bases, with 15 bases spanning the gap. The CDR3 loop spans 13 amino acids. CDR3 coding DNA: TGTGCCAGCATTCCCGTGGGGAGCGATGAGCAGTTCTTC. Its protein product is CASIPVGSDEQFF.